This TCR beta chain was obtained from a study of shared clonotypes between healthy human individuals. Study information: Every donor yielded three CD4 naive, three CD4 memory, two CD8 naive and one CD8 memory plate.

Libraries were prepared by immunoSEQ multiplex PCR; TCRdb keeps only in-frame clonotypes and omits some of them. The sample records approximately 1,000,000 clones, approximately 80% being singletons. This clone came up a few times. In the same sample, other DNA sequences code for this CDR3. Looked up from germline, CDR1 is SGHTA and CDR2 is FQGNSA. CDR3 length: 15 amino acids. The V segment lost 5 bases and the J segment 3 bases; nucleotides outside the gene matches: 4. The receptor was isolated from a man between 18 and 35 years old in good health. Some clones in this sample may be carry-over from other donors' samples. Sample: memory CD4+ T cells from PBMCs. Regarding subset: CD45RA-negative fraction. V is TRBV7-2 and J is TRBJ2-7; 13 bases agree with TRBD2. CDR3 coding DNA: TGTGCCAGCAGCCCGGGACTAGCGGGGTACTACGAGCAGTACTTC. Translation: CASSPGLAGYYEQYF.